This T cell receptor (beta chain) was sequenced during a study of cytomegalovirus exposure and HLA in healthy donors. Study-wide findings and caveats: The number of N-insertions in an Asian-associated ancestry cluster was reportedly below the approximately 700-donor mean in a later analysis.

V shed 5 bases and J 6 bases; nucleotides not matched to a gene: 5. CDR1 is SGHAT, CDR2 FQNNGV, per germline. CDR3 size: 15 residues. 13 Jbeta primers and 60 Vbeta primers were used for the PCR. TCRdb keeps only in-frame clones here, not all; method: immunoSEQ multiplex PCR. The profile shows about 130,000 clones, approximately 75% of them singletons. A note on this clone: Antigen unknown.

V is TRBV11-2 and J is TRBJ1-6, with 9 bases fitting TRBD1. What was sequenced was PBMCs. This sequence originates from a man aged 50 or older in good health and CMV-seropositive. The CDR3 loop is CASSRRDRVNSPLHF. In DNA, the CDR3 is TGTGCCAGCAGCCGCCGGGACAGGGTTAATTCACCCCTCCACTTT. Full variable domain (remainder filled in from reference TRBV11-2 and TRBJ1-6): EAGVAQSPRYKIIEKRQSVAFWCNPISGHATLYWYQQILGQGPKLLIQFQNNGVVDDSQLPKDRFSAERLKGVDSTLKIQPAKLEDSAVYLCASSRRDRVNSPLHFGNGTRLTVT.